This T cell receptor (beta chain) was documented in a study of blood T cell repertoires in COVID-19. Repertoires were generated with immunoSEQ multiplex PCR, while TCRdb's copy carries only in-frame clones and drops some. The sample has roughly 410,000 clones; about 87% are singletons. V lost 0 bases and J lost 6, with 11 bases in between. Germline V CDR1 and CDR2: MGHRA, YSYEKL. The CDR3 sequence is 14 residues long. The material sequenced was peripheral blood. The chain links TRBV4-1 to TRBJ1-1, with unresolved D. The sequence was obtained from a woman aged 60-75 years with COVID-19, enrolled during active disease. The DNA for the CDR3 is TGCGCCAGCAGCCAAGATAATGTTGGAGCTGAAGCTTTCTTT. It codes for CASSQDNVGAEAFF.